This entry lists 26 T cell receptor beta chains sequenced from one sample in a study of blood T cells in healthy people across ages. The authors ran a second PCR of roughly 6 to 12 cycles using a sample-barcoded 5' primer and a J-beta primer mix. TCRdb used MiXCR to reprocess the 5' RACE reads, holding one entry per CDR3 protein. The sample contains hundreds of thousands of distinct CDR3 sequences, about 30% of which appear only once. Sequencing was carried out using blood. The receptor set was obtained from a woman of 80 years or more in good health.

The chain carries TRBV5-5 and TRBJ1-1; D may be TRBD1 (5 bases). There are 16 residues in the CDR3. Germline CDR1 is SGHKS and CDR2 is YYEKEE (reference sequence). V was cut by 2 bases and J by 1 base, with 15 bases left in between. Here the CDR3 DNA reads TGTGCCAGCAGCTTCCGGCAGGCGGGGACGAACACTGAAGCTTTCTTT. Its protein product is CASSFRQAGTNTEAFF.

This clonotype has a count of ten or more. The rearrangement joins TRBV20-1 to TRBJ2-5, with 9 bases aligning to TRBD2. CDR3 length: 13 residues. The V segment lost 3 bases and the J segment 3 bases; nucleotides outside the gene matches: 2. Germline CDR1 is DFQATT and CDR2 is SNEGSKA (reference sequence). CDR3 sequence reads: CSASRGGEETQYF. CDR3 bases: TGCAGTGCTAGCCGCGGGGGGGAAGAGACCCAGTACTTC.

The chain uses TRBV7-8 and TRBJ2-3; D may be TRBD1 (6 bases). Between the trimmed V and J ends, which lost 0 bases and 6 bases, there was a span of 10 bases. Germline CDR1 is SGHVS and CDR2 is FQNEAQ. This CDR3 has 14 amino acids. The CDR3 here is CASSLARGSDTQYF. CDR3 nucleotide sequence: TGTGCCAGCAGCTTAGCCAGGGGCAGTGATACGCAGTATTTT.

As to this clonotype: The junction departs from germline at one end; a sequencing error may be responsible. V is TRBV5-1 and J is TRBJ1-1; D unclear. The length of the CDR3 is 14 residues. Germline V lookup: CDR1 SGHRS, CDR2 YFSETQ. CDR3 in amino acids: CASNLELSNTEAFF. The CDR3 DNA is TGCGCCAGCAACTTGGAACTGTCGAACACTGAAGCTTTCTTT.

On this clonotype itself: A read error may produce the germline difference seen at one junction end. The CDR3 DNA reads as TGCGCCAACAGCCCCTCGACTAGCGGGGGGGCGGGCACAGATACGCAGTATTTT. Translated, it gives CANSPSTSGGAGTDTQYF. The chain has TRBV5-1 and TRBJ2-3, with 14 bases aligning to TRBD2. Germline-derived CDR1 and CDR2 are SGHRS and YFSETQ. The CDR3 is made up of 18 amino acids.

The table lists this clonotype with many counts. The chain combines TRBV12-3 or TRBV12-4 with TRBJ2-3, with D unclear. Deletions cut 2 bases from V and 3 bases from J, with 12 bases between. The CDR3 is 15 amino acids. Here the CDR3 DNA reads TGTGCCAGCAGTTTATCCCGGGTGGTAACAGATACGCAGTATTTT. Encoded protein: CASSLSRVVTDTQYF.

The rearrangement uses TRBV9 and TRBJ1-4, with TRBD1 matching 9 bases. The CDR3 is 15 amino acids. From germline, CDR1 is SGDLS and CDR2 YYNGEE. With V trimmed by 4 bases and J by 7 bases, 8 bases remained unmatched. Written as DNA, the CDR3 is TGTGCCAGCAGCACCACGGGACAGGGAAGTGAAAAACTGTTTTTT. Translation gives CASSTTGQGSEKLFF.

The chain recombines TRBV11-2 with TRBJ1-2; tentatively, D is TRBD1 (5 bases). Trimming took off 0 bases at V and 5 bases at J, with 22 bases between the two ends. The CDR3 totals 18 residues. Per germline, CDR1 SGHAT and CDR2 FQNNGV. In DNA form, the CDR3 reads TGTGCCAGCAGCTTAGAGGTGAACAGGCTCGAGGCTCCTTATGGCTACACCTTC. It specifies CASSLEVNRLEAPYGYTF.

This chain links TRBV7-2 with TRBJ2-5; 8 bases agree with TRBD1. This CDR3 spans 15 amino acids. With V trimmed by 5 bases and J by 5 bases, 10 bases remained unmatched. Germline CDR1 SGHTA, CDR2 FQGNSA. The CDR3 loop is CASSQPRTGRETQYF. DNA of the CDR3: TGTGCCAGCAGCCAGCCGAGGACAGGGCGGGAGACCCAGTACTTC.

As regards this clonotype: One base away lies a much larger clone, so this may be a sequencing read error. The chain links TRBV7-9 to TRBJ1-2; D gene uncertain. Trimming took off 5 bases at V and 4 bases at J, with 11 bases between the two ends. The CDR3 is 13 residues long. Germline V gene lookup returns CDR1 SEHNR and CDR2 FQNEAQ (reference sequence). Written as DNA, the CDR3 is TGTGCCAGCAGCCGCCCGGACGGCTATGGCTACACCTTC. Its protein product is CASSRPDGYGYTF.

This clonotype appeared a single time. One base away lies a much larger clone, so this may be a sequencing read error. The chain combines TRBV12-3 or TRBV12-4 with TRBJ2-7; TRBD1 agrees at 8 bases. The CDR3 extends over 15 amino acids. Trimming at V came to 3 bases and at J to 3 bases, leaving 7 bases not matched to a gene. The CDR3 region is CASSFGQGTYYEQYF. The CDR3 region has the DNA TGTGCCAGCAGTTTTGGACAGGGAACGTACTACGAGCAGTACTTC.

The V gene is TRBV7-3, the J gene TRBJ2-7; 14 positions match TRBD2. The CDR3 totals 17 residues. The V and J ends lost 4 bases and 7 bases, in that order; junction bases with no gene match: 12. Germline CDR1 and CDR2: SGHTA and FQGTGA. The CDR3 loop is CASSSWTSGGPYNEQYF. CDR3 coding DNA: TGTGCCAGCAGCTCCTGGACTAGCGGGGGGCCGTACAATGAGCAGTACTTC.

The chain links TRBV5-6 to TRBJ2-5, with D perhaps matching TRBD1 (5 bases). V lost 0 bases and J 1 base, leaving 13 bases between the germline ends. The CDR3 sequence is 16 residues long. Germline V lookup: CDR1 SGHDT, CDR2 YYEEEE. The DNA for the CDR3 is TGTGCCAGCAGCTTGGGCGGTATTGGGGCCCAAGAGACCCAGTACTTC. The encoded protein is CASSLGGIGAQETQYF.

The sample holds a few counts of this clonotype. The chain is built from TRBV20-1 and TRBJ2-1; 11 bases map to TRBD2. The CDR3 runs 16 residues. J lost 9 bases, V lost 2 bases, and 12 bases had no gene match. Looked up from germline, CDR1 is DFQATT and CDR2 is SNEGSKA (reference sequence). The CDR3 coding sequence is TGCAGTGCTAGACCCACCTCTAGCGGGGGGAGGGGTGAGCAGTTCTTC. Translating it yields CSARPTSSGGRGEQFF.

The chain combines TRBV15 with TRBJ2-1; D uncertain. Germline CDR1 reads LNHNV; CDR2 reads YYDKDF (reference sequence). The CDR3 extends over 15 amino acids. Deletions cut 0 bases from V and 7 bases from J, with 13 bases between. The CDR3 DNA reads TGTGCCACCAGCAGAGATAGTAGGTCAGTAAATGAGCAGTTCTTC. Translated: CATSRDSRSVNEQFF. The full variable domain, completed using reference TRBV15 and TRBJ2-1, is DAMVIQNPRYQVTQFGKPVTLSCSQTLNHNVMYWYQQKSSQAPKLLFHYYDKDFNNEADTPDNFQSRRPNTSFCFLDIRSPGLGDTAMYLCATSRDSRSVNEQFFGPGTRLTVL.

The CDR3 is CAWKRGHNEQFF. The DNA for the CDR3 is TGTGCCTGGAAGAGGGGGCACAATGAGCAGTTCTTC. The J gene is TRBJ2-1, the V gene TRBV30; 7 nucleotides agree with TRBD1. Germline lookup yields CDR1 GTSNPN and CDR2 SVGIG (reference sequence). V lost 4 bases and J lost 5; bases outside the gene matches: 2. The CDR3 length is 12 residues.

Many counts were recorded for this clonotype. The chain carries TRBV18 and TRBJ2-1, with TRBD1 matching over 8 bases. Germline CDR1 and CDR2: KGHSH and LQKENI. V was clipped by 5 bases and J by 5 bases; unmatched bases: 8. The CDR3 is 15 amino acids. CDR3 DNA: TGTGCCAGCTCAACAACGGGGACAGGAAACAATGAGCAGTTCTTC. This gives the protein CASSTTGTGNNEQFF.

This clonotype was detected once. Given a much more abundant clone one base away, this may be a read error. V usage is TRBV20-1 and J usage is TRBJ2-1; 7 nucleotides agree with TRBD1. Germline CDR1 reads DFQATT; CDR2 reads SNEGSKA (reference sequence). This CDR3 is built from 15 residues. Here the CDR3 reads CSAGEPRGWVNGQFF. CDR3 coding DNA: TGCAGTGCTGGAGAACCCAGGGGGTGGGTCAATGGGCAGTTCTTC.

This clonotype showed up many times. The V and J genes are TRBV4-2 and TRBJ2-1; D is ambiguous. The CDR3 length is 12 residues. Trimming took off 3 bases at V and 10 bases at J, with 10 bases between the two ends. Looked up from germline, CDR1 is LGHNA and CDR2 is YNFKEQ. This CDR3 is CASSHVGREQFF. The CDR3 DNA reads TGTGCCAGCAGCCACGTAGGCAGGGAGCAGTTCTTC.

This clonotype was seen only once. The chain employs TRBV11-2 and TRBJ2-4; 11 bases line up with TRBD1. The J call could be wrong; TRBJ2-5 is a better fit for the DNA end. Germline V gives CDR1 SGHAT, CDR2 FQNNGV. CDR3 length: 15 residues. The CDR3 sequence: CASSRGQGGVTTQYF. The CDR3 DNA is TGTGCCAGCAGCCGGGGACAGGGGGGGGTCACGACCCAGTACTTC.

V usage is TRBV20-1 and J usage is TRBJ2-6; D gene uncertain. CDR1 DFQATT and CDR2 SNEGSKA come from the germline V gene (reference sequence). The CDR3 spans 14 residues. The germline V and J ends were trimmed by 5 bases and 2 bases, with 10 bases remaining between them. The CDR3 DNA reads as TGCAGTGCTTGGGCCGTCCCTGGGGCCAACGTCCTGACTTTC. This sequence encodes CSAWAVPGANVLTF.

This clonotype was detected many times. The rearrangement joins TRBV12-3 or TRBV12-4 to TRBJ1-5, with a weak D call TRBD1 (5 bases). The CDR3 runs 17 residues. V was pared by 4 bases and J by 1 base, with 17 bases between. The CDR3 sequence: CASSSRWGSLSNQPQHF. CDR3 nucleotide sequence: TGTGCCAGCAGTTCCCGGTGGGGGAGCTTGAGCAATCAGCCCCAGCATTTT.

This clonotype was seen at least ten times. This chain connects TRBV7-2 to TRBJ2-4; the D is unclear. There are 13 residues in the CDR3. CDR1 and CDR2 (germline): SGHTA, FQGNSA. Trimming took off 1 base at V and 5 bases at J, with 6 bases between the two ends. In nucleotides, the CDR3 is TGTGCCAGCAGCTTAGACGCCCAAAACATTCAGTACTTC. Amino acids: CASSLDAQNIQYF.

This clonotype was detected only once. Since a much larger clone is just one base distant, this may be a read error. The rearrangement joins TRBV10-3 to TRBJ1-3; no reliable D call. Per the germline V gene, CDR1 is ENHRY and CDR2 is SYGVKD. This CDR3 is built from 14 residues. The CDR3 is CVIKPTGSGNTIYF. The DNA of the CDR3 is TGTGTCATCAAGCCAACTGGGTCGGGAAACACCATATATTTT.

This clonotype has ten or more counts. The J gene is TRBJ1-2, the V gene TRBV7-9; maybe TRBD1 (6 bases). The V end lost 5 bases, the J end lost 4 bases, and 14 bases lay between the germline ends. CDR3 size: 14 residues. CDR1 is SEHNR, CDR2 FQNEAQ, per germline (reference sequence). CDR3 bases: TGTGCCAGCAGCGGACGGACAGTGATCTATGGCTACACCTTC. Amino acid sequence: CASSGRTVIYGYTF. Supplemented by reference TRBV7-9 and TRBJ1-2, the full variable domain reads DTGVSQNPRHKITKRGQNVTFRCDPISEHNRLYWYRQTLGQGPEFLTYFQNEAQLEKSRLLSDRFSAERPKGSFSTLEIQRTEQGDSAMYLCASSGRTVIYGYTFGSGTRLTVV.

V usage is TRBV20-1 and J usage is TRBJ2-1; 7 nucleotides agree with TRBD1. J was trimmed by 4 bases and V by 7 bases; bases with no gene match: 13. Per germline, CDR1 DFQATT and CDR2 SNEGSKA (reference sequence). This CDR3 has 15 amino acids. For the CDR3, the DNA is TGCAGTGTAGCATTGGGACAGAGGGTTTACAATGAGCAGTTCTTC. Its protein is CSVALGQRVYNEQFF.